These 18 T cell receptor beta chains were all obtained from the same sample, sequenced in a study of T cell responses to AZD1222 COVID-19 vaccine. Method: immunoSEQ multiplex PCR; TCRdb's copy keeps in-frame clones and lacks some. The sample has some 96,000 clones, 84% seen once. Sequencing was performed on peripheral blood, taken 28 days after the second AZD1222 dose. These receptors came from an adult who received the AZD1222 COVID-19 vaccine.

This clone has a single count. The chain recombines TRBV19 with TRBJ2-6; D unresolved. Germline V gene sequence: CDR1 LNHDA, CDR2 SQIVND (reference sequence). Deletions cut 5 bases from V and 0 bases from J, with 11 bases between. This CDR3 has 16 amino acids. CDR3 protein: CASSPQAPSGANVLTF. The DNA for the CDR3 is TGTGCCAGTAGTCCCCAGGCCCCCTCTGGGGCCAACGTCCTGACTTTC.

A few counts support this clone. The rearrangement joins TRBV19 to TRBJ2-7; the D gene could be TRBD1 or TRBD2 (5 bases each). This CDR3 is 18 amino acids long. Germline CDR1 is LNHDA and CDR2 is SQIVND (reference sequence). The V and J ends lost 2 bases and 0 bases respectively, with 20 bases between them. As DNA, the CDR3 is TGTGCCAGTAGTATAAAGCTAGGCTCAGGGACGGACTCCTACGAGCAGTACTTC. This encodes CASSIKLGSGTDSYEQYF.

The genes are TRBV18 and TRBJ2-3; perhaps TRBD1 as D (5 bases). V was clipped by 2 bases and J by 6 bases, with 18 bases between them. The germline CDR1 and CDR2 sequences are KGHSH and LQKENI. There are 16 residues in the CDR3. Here the CDR3 reads CASSPEGATIRDTQYF. Here the CDR3 DNA reads TGTGCCAGCTCACCAGAAGGGGCGACGATTAGGGATACGCAGTATTTT.

CDR3 loop: CASRLPAGTAIPMNTEAFF. The CDR3 DNA reads as TGTGCAAGTCGCTTACCGGCGGGCACAGCGATACCGATGAACACTGAAGCTTTCTTT. This chain joins TRBV12-2 and TRBJ1-1. TRBV12-2 counts as a pseudogene. The CDR3 contains 19 residues.

The table lists this clone with a few counts. This rearrangement joins TRBV12-5 to TRBJ1-1, with 7 bases identical to TRBD1. Germline values: CDR1 LGHNT, CDR2 FRNRAP. V trimming: 1 base; J trimming: 3 bases; junction bases outside the gene matches: 20. The CDR3 covers 20 residues. The CDR3 nucleotides read TGTGCTAGTGGTTTGGCACTAGGAGGAAACAGGGGAGGGCAAGACACTGAAGCTTTCTTT. This translates into CASGLALGGNRGGQDTEAFF. Complete variable domain (other parts from reference TRBV12-5 and TRBJ1-1): DARVTQTPRHKVTEMGQEVTMRCQPILGHNTVFWYRQTMMQGLELLAYFRNRAPLDDSGMPKDRFSAEMPDATLATLKIQPSEPRDSAVYFCASGLALGGNRGGQDTEAFFGQGTRLTVV.

This chain links TRBV10-1 with TRBJ1-2; D unresolved. The CDR3 totals 12 residues. Germline V gene data show CDR1 as WNHNN and CDR2 as SYGVQD (reference sequence). Trimming removed 2 bases from V and 2 bases from J, with 3 bases in between. CDR3 protein: CASSEANYGYTF. In DNA, the CDR3 is TGCGCCAGCAGTGAGGCCAACTATGGCTACACCTTC.

The chain is built from TRBV27 and TRBJ1-2; D is undetermined. V was pared by 3 bases and J by 8 bases, with 10 bases between. Germline V gene data show CDR1 as MNHEY and CDR2 as SMNVEV (reference sequence). This CDR3 region has 12 residues. Here the CDR3 reads CASSFVGKGYTF. The CDR3 DNA reads as TGTGCCAGCAGTTTCGTCGGGAAGGGCTACACCTTC.

This clone has a handful of counts. The chain carries TRBV6-5 and TRBJ1-1, with D tentatively TRBD1 (6 bases). The CDR3 covers 16 residues. V was cut by 0 bases and J by 1 base, with 12 bases left in between. Per the germline V gene, CDR1 is MNHEY and CDR2 is SVGAGI. The CDR3 reads CASSYSYRVGNTEAFF. The CDR3 DNA reads as TGTGCCAGCAGTTACTCATACAGGGTCGGGAACACTGAAGCTTTCTTT.

The chain uses TRBV5-6 and TRBJ2-5; the D gene is possibly TRBD1 (5 bases). The germline V gene has CDR1 SGHDT and CDR2 YYEEEE. The CDR3 is 14 amino acids. V was cut by 2 bases and J by 2 bases, with 10 bases left in between. The CDR3 region has the DNA TGTGCCAGCAGCTTAAAGACAGTTCAAGAGACCCAGTACTTC. Translating it yields CASSLKTVQETQYF.

This clone occurred once. Other DNA sequences in the same sample also yield this CDR3. This CDR3 reads CASSLGGTASYEQYF. The CDR3 DNA reads as TGCGCCAGCAGCTTGGGTGGGACAGCCTCCTACGAGCAGTACTTC. The V call is TRBV5-1, the J call TRBJ2-7, with 7 bases fitting TRBD1. Per germline, CDR1 SGHRS and CDR2 YFSETQ. The CDR3 is 15 residues long. V lost 0 bases to trimming and J lost 0 bases; unmatched junction nucleotides: 3. Full variable domain (outside the CDR3, taken from reference TRBV5-1 and TRBJ2-7): KAGVTQTPRYLIKTRGQQVTLSCSPISGHRSVSWYQQTPGQGLQFLFEYFSETQRNKGNFPGRFSGRQFSNSRSEMNVSTLELGDSALYLCASSLGGTASYEQYFGPGTRLTVT.

The J gene is TRBJ1-3, the V gene TRBV28; the match to TRBD1 covers 7 bases. In germline, CDR1 is MDHEN, CDR2 SYDVKM. The CDR3 is made up of 15 amino acids. V shed 5 bases, J shed 0 bases, and the junction held 4 bases outside the gene matches. Written as DNA, the CDR3 is TGTGCCAGCAGTATTGGACAGGCCTCTGGAAACACCATATATTTT. Its translation is CASSIGQASGNTIYF. Full variable domain (rest looked up from reference TRBV28 and TRBJ1-3): DVKVTQSSRYLVKRTGEKVFLECVQDMDHENMFWYRQDPGLGLRLIYFSYDVKMKEKGDIPEGYSVSREKKERFSLILESASTNQTSMYLCASSIGQASGNTIYFGEGSWLTVV.

The V gene is TRBV27, the J gene TRBJ2-7, with D uncertain. Trimming left V 6 bases short and J 2 bases short, with 11 bases between. Per germline, CDR1 MNHEY and CDR2 SMNVEV (reference sequence). This CDR3 comprises 13 residues. Here the CDR3 DNA reads TGTGCCAGCAGATCTTCGATAACCTACGAGCAGTACTTC. As protein: CASRSSITYEQYF.

In this sample, this clone turned up a few times. This chain joins TRBV29-1 and TRBJ2-1, with D maybe TRBD1 (6 bases). Germline V gene data show CDR1 as SQVTM and CDR2 as ANQGSEA. The CDR3 loop spans 14 amino acids. Trimming pared 7 bases from V and 2 bases from J, leaving 15 bases between. CDR3 region: CSARGQHPYNEQFF. The DNA for the CDR3 is TGCAGCGCCAGAGGACAGCATCCCTACAATGAGCAGTTCTTC.

This clone was recorded only once. This rearrangement joins TRBV19 to TRBJ2-1; 11 bases are a match to TRBD2. The V and J ends lost 6 bases and 4 bases, in that order; junction bases with no gene match: 8. There are 16 residues in the CDR3. The germline V gene encodes CDR1 LNHDA and CDR2 SQIVND (reference sequence). The CDR3 nucleotides are TGTGCCAGTAGACCACCGGGACTAGCGGCTTACAATGAGCAGTTCTTC. Translation gives CASRPPGLAAYNEQFF.

The chain has TRBV2 and TRBJ2-3, with D possibly matching TRBD1 (5 bases). CDR3 length: 14 amino acids. Between the trimmed V and J ends, which lost 7 bases and 0 bases, there was a span of 11 bases. Germline assignment: CDR1 SNHLY and CDR2 FYNNEI. CDR3 in amino acids: CASIAGISTDTQYF. The CDR3 DNA reads as TGTGCCAGCATAGCAGGGATTAGCACAGATACGCAGTATTTT.

The J gene is TRBJ2-7, the V gene TRBV7-8; D remains unclear. The CDR3 extends over 14 amino acids. Trimming cost V 5 bases and J 6 bases, with 17 bases left between them. CDR1 and CDR2 from the germline V gene are SGHVS and FQNEAQ. CDR3 sequence: CASSQRGDSVEQYF. The CDR3, as DNA: TGTGCCAGCAGCCAAAGAGGTGATTCGGTCGAGCAGTACTTC.

The V gene is TRBV19, the J gene TRBJ1-5; 11 positions match TRBD1. The CDR3 contains 16 residues. Germline V CDR1 and CDR2: LNHDA, SQIVND (reference sequence). J was trimmed by 6 bases and V by 6 bases; bases with no gene match: 10. CDR3 sequence reads: CASRGQGVVKFQPQHF. The CDR3 DNA is TGTGCCAGTAGGGGACAGGGGGTGGTGAAGTTTCAGCCCCAGCATTTT.

This chain connects TRBV7-8 to TRBJ1-4; 8 nucleotides align to TRBD1. Germline-derived CDR1 and CDR2 are SGHVS and FQNEAQ. The ends lost 5 bases at V and 10 bases at J; junction bases unmatched: 9. The length of the CDR3 is 14 residues. CDR3 DNA: TGTGCCAGCAGCGCCGGGACAGGTCCTGGAAAACTGTTTTTT. As protein: CASSAGTGPGKLFF.